The T cell receptor beta chain described here comes from a study of blood T cell repertoires in COVID-19. Turning to the study itself: Donors in the United States, Italy and Spain gave samples during acute or convalescent COVID-19. PBMCs, B-cell-depleted T cells, or T cells were the source of the cDNA or gDNA that made up the material.

The CDR3 contains 17 residues. Per the original data handling: The authors estimated nucleated cell counts from reference gene primer amplification. Here immunoSEQ multiplex PCR was the method, and the copy in TCRdb shows in-frame clones only, minus some. For V, J and clone size, that table is used; D and trimming come from the DNA. The top ten clones hold 1.5% to 2% of a sample with about 260,000 clones, 75% to 90% of them seen once. The chain couples TRBV21-1 to TRBJ1-6; the table assigns TRBD1, which was not confirmed against the DNA. TRBV21-1 is termed a pseudogene. The material sequenced was peripheral blood. The TCR sequence derives from a man aged 30 to 45 with active or convalescent COVID-19. CDR3 nucleotides: TGTGCCAGCAGCAATCCAGGACAGCCCAAAGGGGGTTCACCCCTCCACTTT. It specifies CASSNPGQPKGGSPLHF.